A selection of T cell receptor beta chains follows, all from one sample in a study of blood T cell repertoires in COVID-19. Measured with immunoSEQ multiplex PCR; TCRdb has only the in-frame clones, and not every one. The sample has just over 300,000 clones, 85% to 90% seen once. Sequenced input: PBMCs or T cells enriched from blood (not recorded which). These receptors all come from a man younger than 45 who had recovered from COVID-19. The CDR3 runs from the conserved cysteine through the conserved F or W. The order of the fields is clone size, J gene, D gene, V gene, CDR3 length, CDR3 DNA, CDR3 protein. A D gene is named only where the DNA matches it firmly. Clone size is shown for a subset of rows, as once, few, many or a class of expanded clone.

NA	TRBJ1-4	NA	TRBV28	11	TGTGCCAGCAGCTATAATGAAAAACTGTTTTTT	CASSYNEKLFF
NA	TRBJ1-4	NA	TRBV18	15	TGTGCCAGCTCACCAAGGATGGAGGGAACTGAAAAACTGTTTTTT	CASSPRMEGTEKLFF
once	TRBJ2-1	NA	TRBV7-9	13	TGTGCCAGCAGTCCGGACTGGTCTAATGAGCAGTTCTTC	CASSPDWSNEQFF
NA	TRBJ1-1	NA	TRBV6-1	16	TGTGCCAGCAGTGAATATGGGCCCTTCGTGAACACTGAAGCTTTCTTT	CASSEYGPFVNTEAFF
NA	TRBJ1-1	TRBD1	TRBV15	15	TGTGCCACCAGCAGAGTGAGGACAGGGAACACTGAAGCTTTCTTT	CATSRVRTGNTEAFF
NA	TRBJ2-7	NA	TRBV11-2	16	TGTGCCAGCAAAATCCTGCAGGGGGCGCGGGAGTACGAGCAGTACTTC	CASKILQGAREYEQYF
NA	TRBJ2-7	NA	TRBV7-9	13	TGTGCCAGCGGTCCCGGGTCATTCTACGAGCAGTACTTC	CASGPGSFYEQYF
NA	TRBJ2-1	NA	TRBV5-4	15	TGTGCCAGCAGCTGGCCGGGACAACACGGGGGGCGGCAGTTCTTC	CASSWPGQHGGRQFF
NA	TRBJ1-4	NA	TRBV5-6	18	TGTGCCAGCAGCCGAACGGGCAGGGTGGTCTCCAAGAAGGAAAAACTGTTTTTT	CASSRTGRVVSKKEKLFF
once	TRBJ2-3	NA	TRBV28	13	TGTGCCAGCAGTTTAGTTGGCCGTGGTACGCAGTATTTT	CASSLVGRGTQYF